This TCR beta chain emerged from a study of sequential checkpoint blockade in melanoma. About the study: Each arm's sequence ended with maintenance nivolumab. DNA from 91 pretreatment tumor samples underwent TCRβ immunosequencing. After nivolumab or ipilimumab alone, twenty-two patients had week-13 rebiopsies.

In this sample, this clone turned up a few times. Treatment in this sample: randomized to nivolumab then ipilimumab (arm A) or the reverse (arm B). Looked up from germline, CDR1 is MNHGY and CDR2 is SAAAGT. V lost 7 bases and J 1 base, leaving 13 bases between the germline ends. The CDR3 has 15 amino acids. The protocol was immunoSEQ multiplex PCR, while the TCRdb copy is restricted to in-frame clones and leaves out a portion. Of 37,000 or so clones listed, about 30% are singletons. The specimen was tumor tissue (inferred from file names), collected from a patient given nivolumab and ipilimumab in sequence. The chain couples TRBV6-8 to TRBJ2-2; D gene uncertain. The TCR originated in a human donor with melanoma. The CDR3 DNA sequence: TGTGCCAGCAAAGACGGATCCTTGAACACCGGGGAGCTGTTTTTT. It encodes CASKDGSLNTGELFF.